These 21 T cell receptor beta chains came from one sample sequenced in a study of T-cell reconstitution after alpha-beta-depleted transplantation in children. Preparation of the TCRbeta library used unique molecular identifiers. Using its own MiXCR run on the PCR reads, TCRdb lists one record per CDR3 protein. The sample records some 500,000 distinct CDR3 sequences, around 19% being singletons. Sequenced material: PBMCs from the stem cell graft donor, taken from the stem cell graft. The receptors here all came from a human donor who donated a stem cell graft to a child with acute lymphoblastic leukemia.

The rearrangement joins TRBV7-8 to TRBJ2-1; either TRBD1 or TRBD2 may fit D (5 bases each). CDR1 and CDR2 from the germline V gene are SGHVS and FQNEAQ. The CDR3 consists of 14 residues. V lost 4 bases to trimming and J lost 5 bases, with 12 bases between them. This CDR3 is CASSWSGANNEQFF. The CDR3 DNA is TGTGCCAGCAGCTGGTCCGGGGCCAACAATGAGCAGTTCTTC. Supplemented by reference TRBV7-8 and TRBJ2-1, the full variable domain reads GAGVSQSPRYKVAKRGQDVALRCDPISGHVSLFWYQQALGQGPEFLTYFQNEAQLDKSGLPSDRFFAERPEGSVSTLKIQRTQQEDSAVYLCASSWSGANNEQFFGPGTRLTVL.

The chain employs TRBV12-3 or TRBV12-4 and TRBJ1-2; TRBD1 might be the D (5 bases). Trimming left V 6 bases short and J 7 bases short, with 15 bases between. This CDR3 comprises 13 residues. DNA for the CDR3: TGTGCCAGCAGCCAGACAGTCCTCGGTGGCTACACCTTC. Translated: CASSQTVLGGYTF.

The chain employs TRBV19 and TRBJ1-1; D gene ambiguous. The CDR3 totals 13 residues. Germline V lookup: CDR1 LNHDA, CDR2 SQIVND (reference sequence). The germline V and J ends were trimmed by 5 bases and 8 bases, with 15 bases remaining between them. The CDR3 region has the DNA TGTGCCAGTAGTCCGCGACCGGGCCCAGAAGCTTTCTTT. The encoded protein is CASSPRPGPEAFF. The full variable domain, with the rest looked up from reference TRBV19 and TRBJ1-1, is DGGITQSPKYLFRKEGQNVTLSCEQNLNHDAMYWYRQDPGQGLRLIYYSQIVNDFQKGDIAEGYSVSREKKESFPLTVTSAQKNPTAFYLCASSPRPGPEAFFGQGTRLTVV.

This clonotype was seen only a few times. This chain links TRBV30 with TRBJ2-7, with no clear D. This CDR3 is 12 amino acids long. Germline lookup yields CDR1 GTSNPN and CDR2 SVGIG (reference sequence). The V gene lost 2 bases and the J gene lost 1 base, with 6 bases spanning the gap. Here the CDR3 reads CAWSNISYEQYF. The CDR3 region has the DNA TGTGCCTGGAGTAACATTTCCTACGAGCAGTACTTC.

Only a few counts were recorded for this clonotype. This chain links TRBV15 with TRBJ2-7, with 11 bases aligning to TRBD1. V was pared by 3 bases and J by 2 bases, with 6 bases of the junction left unmatched. Germline lookup yields CDR1 LNHNV and CDR2 YYDKDF (reference sequence). The CDR3 loop spans 16 amino acids. The CDR3 sequence: CATSRLGQGATYEQYF. The CDR3 nucleotides read TGTGCCACCAGCAGGCTAGGACAGGGGGCTACCTACGAGCAGTACTTC.

The chain links TRBV19 to TRBJ1-2; tentative D call: TRBD1 (6 bases). Germline loops: CDR1 LNHDA, CDR2 SQIVND (reference sequence). This CDR3 has 16 amino acids. Trimming took 5 bases from V and 8 from J, leaving 24 bases between them. CDR3 sequence (DNA): TGTGCCAGTAGTCCTCGCCCCCGGGAGACAGGTCTCGGCTACACCTTC. It is translated as CASSPRPRETGLGYTF.

This clonotype was recorded a few times. The chain uses TRBV4-2 and TRBJ1-1; D remains unclear. The CDR3 has 13 amino acids. V lost 2 bases and J lost 14, with 18 bases in between. Per germline, CDR1 LGHNA and CDR2 YNFKEQ. This CDR3 reads CASSQHRPGHGFF. The CDR3 coding sequence is TGTGCCAGCAGCCAACACCGACCGGGCCATGGGTTCTTT.

The CDR3 spells CASSSTGSGQSNQPQHF. CDR3 nucleotide sequence: TGTGCCAGCAGCTCCACAGGATCGGGGCAGAGCAATCAGCCCCAGCATTTT. The V and J genes are TRBV7-9 and TRBJ1-5, with a possible D match to TRBD1 (5 bases). Trimming took 4 bases from V and 1 from J, leaving 17 bases between them. Germline V gene data show CDR1 as SEHNR and CDR2 as FQNEAQ (reference sequence). The CDR3 extends over 17 amino acids.

The rearrangement links TRBV19 to TRBJ2-3; D is uncertain. CDR1 and CDR2 (germline): LNHDA, SQIVND (reference sequence). The V gene lost 6 bases and the J gene lost 1 base, with 14 bases spanning the gap. The CDR3 contains 15 residues. The CDR3 reads CASSDHLQGTDTQYF. The CDR3 DNA follows: TGTGCCAGTAGCGACCACCTCCAGGGCACAGATACGCAGTATTTT.

The chain joins TRBV6-5 to TRBJ2-5; tentative D call: TRBD2 (6 bases). From germline, CDR1 is MNHEY and CDR2 SVGAGI. V was trimmed by 6 bases and J by 5 bases, leaving 7 bases between them. The CDR3 length is 11 residues. The DNA of the CDR3 is TGTGCCAGCAGGGGGGGTGAGACCCAGTACTTC. It encodes CASRGGETQYF.

The chain combines TRBV2 with TRBJ2-5, with TRBD2 matching 9 bases. The CDR3 has 17 amino acids. V trimming: 6 bases; J trimming: 0 bases; junction bases outside the gene matches: 11. Germline V gene data show CDR1 as SNHLY and CDR2 as FYNNEI. As DNA, the CDR3 is TGTGCCAGCAGACCGAGACTAGCGGAGGCGTACCAAGAGACCCAGTACTTC. It specifies CASRPRLAEAYQETQYF.

This sequence joins TRBV20-1 and TRBJ2-1; 7 bases are a match to TRBD2. The V segment lost 5 bases and the J segment 7 bases; nucleotides outside the gene matches: 11. Germline assignment: CDR1 DFQATT and CDR2 SNEGSKA (reference sequence). The CDR3 contains 14 residues. This CDR3 reads CSAFLGGSVNEQFF. CDR3 nucleotides: TGCAGTGCTTTCCTTGGCGGGAGCGTAAATGAGCAGTTCTTC.

This sequence joins TRBV7-3 and TRBJ1-1; D ambiguous. CDR1 is SGHTA and CDR2 is FQGTGA in the germline V gene. This CDR3 has 13 residues. Trimming took 4 bases from V and 3 from J, leaving 9 bases between them. The DNA of the CDR3 is TGTGCCAGCAGCTCCTTGTGGGACACTGAAGCTTTCTTT. Protein: CASSSLWDTEAFF.

The chain couples TRBV5-1 to TRBJ2-1, with D unresolved. Germline V gene sequence: CDR1 SGHRS, CDR2 YFSETQ. Trimming took off 4 bases at V and 9 bases at J, with 14 bases between the two ends. The CDR3 length is 13 residues. The CDR3 spells CASSPGTYLEQFF. The CDR3 bases are TGCGCCAGCAGCCCGGGCACTTACCTTGAGCAGTTCTTC.

This clonotype was observed a few times. The chain recombines TRBV4-2 with TRBJ2-2, with 7 bases that match TRBD2. The V segment lost 3 bases and the J segment 4 bases; nucleotides outside the gene matches: 5. Germline V gene sequence: CDR1 LGHNA, CDR2 YNFKEQ. This CDR3 contains 15 residues. The CDR3 spells CASSQTSLSTGELFF. DNA of the CDR3: TGTGCCAGCAGCCAGACTAGCTTAAGCACCGGGGAGCTGTTTTTT.

This clonotype was observed a few times. The gene calls are TRBV20-1 and TRBJ1-4; D is perhaps TRBD1 (5 bases). From germline, CDR1 is DFQATT and CDR2 SNEGSKA (reference sequence). This CDR3 has 13 residues. Trimming stripped 0 bases from V and 6 bases from J, with 8 bases between. CDR3 loop: CSAREGGYEKLFF. The CDR3 nucleotides are TGCAGTGCTAGAGAGGGGGGGTATGAAAAACTGTTTTTT.

The gene calls are TRBV24-1 and TRBJ2-3; D is undetermined. The V gene lost 7 bases and the J gene lost 2 bases, with 9 bases spanning the gap. The CDR3 totals 13 residues. Germline assignment: CDR1 KGHDR and CDR2 SFDVKD. CDR3 bases: TGTGCCACCAGAGACTTTTCCACAGATACGCAGTATTTT. Amino acid sequence: CATRDFSTDTQYF.

This clonotype has a handful of counts. V and J are TRBV11-2 and TRBJ2-7, with no clear D. The length of the CDR3 is 12 residues. The V and J ends lost 5 bases and 5 bases respectively, with 10 bases between them. CDR1 is SGHAT, CDR2 FQNNGV, per germline. In DNA form, the CDR3 reads TGTGCCAGCAGCCCCGTTTCCCACGAGCAGTACTTC. Amino acid sequence: CASSPVSHEQYF.

This clonotype came up once. Compared with germline, one end of the junction differs, possibly owing to a read error. The J gene is TRBJ1-2, the V gene TRBV14, with 7 nucleotides matching TRBD1. Germline loops: CDR1 SGHDN, CDR2 FVKESK. The CDR3 contains 13 residues. Here the CDR3 reads CASSPGQSYGDTF. The CDR3 DNA reads TGTGCCAGCAGCCCGGGACAGTCGTATGGCGACACCTTC.

Ten or more counts support this clonotype. V gene TRBV29-1 combines with J gene TRBJ2-1; 9 nucleotides align to TRBD2. Unmatched junction bases numbered 14, after V lost 7 bases and J lost 7 bases. Germline assignment: CDR1 SQVTM and CDR2 ANQGSEA. This CDR3 has 15 residues. CDR3 in amino acids: CSAKGEVAGENEQFF. The DNA of the CDR3 is TGCAGCGCTAAAGGGGAGGTAGCGGGGGAAAATGAGCAGTTCTTC.

The sample holds a few counts of this clonotype. The rearrangement uses TRBV18 and TRBJ1-2, with 7 bases matching TRBD1. This CDR3 is built from 14 residues. The V and J ends lost 5 bases and 7 bases, in that order; junction bases with no gene match: 10. Germline V gives CDR1 KGHSH, CDR2 LQKENI. The CDR3 loop is CASSFPGQKTGYTF. The CDR3 DNA follows: TGTGCCAGCTCATTTCCGGGACAGAAAACTGGCTACACCTTC.